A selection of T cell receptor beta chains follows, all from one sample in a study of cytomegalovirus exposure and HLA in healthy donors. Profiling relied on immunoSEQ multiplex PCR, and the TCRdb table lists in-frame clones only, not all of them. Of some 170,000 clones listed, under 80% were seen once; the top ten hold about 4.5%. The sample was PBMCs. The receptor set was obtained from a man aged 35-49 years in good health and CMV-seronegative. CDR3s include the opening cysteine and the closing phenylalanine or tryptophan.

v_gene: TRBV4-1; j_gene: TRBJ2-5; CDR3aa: CASSQDRQGVTQYF
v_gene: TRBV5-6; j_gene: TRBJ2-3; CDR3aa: CASSLPSGGHGDTQYF
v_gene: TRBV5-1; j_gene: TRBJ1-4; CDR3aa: CASSFGPTNEKLFF
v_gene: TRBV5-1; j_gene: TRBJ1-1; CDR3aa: CASSLGENTEAFF
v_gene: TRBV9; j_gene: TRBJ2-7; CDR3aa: CASSVRASGEQYF
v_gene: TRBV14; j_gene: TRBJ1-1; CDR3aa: CASSHPRGMNTEAFF
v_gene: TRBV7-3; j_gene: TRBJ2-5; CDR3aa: CASSLRGGRETQYF
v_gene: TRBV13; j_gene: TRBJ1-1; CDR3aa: CASDQGAGHTEAFF
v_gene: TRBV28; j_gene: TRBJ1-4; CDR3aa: CASTRDRNEKLFF
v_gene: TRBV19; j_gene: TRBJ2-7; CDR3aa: CASSLGQGVYEQYF
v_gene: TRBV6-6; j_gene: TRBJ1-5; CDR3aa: CASMGLYSNQPQHF
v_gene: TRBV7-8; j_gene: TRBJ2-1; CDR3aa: CASSRTSGGLTYNEQFF
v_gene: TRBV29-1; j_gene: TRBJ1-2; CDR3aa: CSVGRVLSYGYTF
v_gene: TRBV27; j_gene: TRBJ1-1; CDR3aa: CASRGTGMNTEAFF
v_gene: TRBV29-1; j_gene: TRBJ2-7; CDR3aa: CSVVSGVTYEQYF
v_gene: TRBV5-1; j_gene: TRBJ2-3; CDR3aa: CASSLSGSYTDTQYF
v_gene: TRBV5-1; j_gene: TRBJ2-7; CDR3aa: CASSRLQGASYEQYF
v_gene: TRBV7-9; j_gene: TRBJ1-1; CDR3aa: CASSRDSNTEAFF
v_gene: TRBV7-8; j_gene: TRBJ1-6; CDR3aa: CASSLGSRLNVNSPLHF
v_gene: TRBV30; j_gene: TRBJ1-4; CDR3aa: CAWSEQGGSNEKLFF
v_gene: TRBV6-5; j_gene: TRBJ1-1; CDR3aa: CASSYPRAEAFF
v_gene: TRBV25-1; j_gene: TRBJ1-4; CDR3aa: CASSELRGRVAEKLFF
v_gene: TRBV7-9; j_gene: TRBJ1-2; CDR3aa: CASSLLDSYGYTF
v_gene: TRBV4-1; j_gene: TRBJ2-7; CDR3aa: CASSQGLESSYEQYF
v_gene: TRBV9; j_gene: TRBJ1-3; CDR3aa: CASSVDRTGGNTIYF
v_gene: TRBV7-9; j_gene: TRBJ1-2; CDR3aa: CASSPGGAYNYGYTF
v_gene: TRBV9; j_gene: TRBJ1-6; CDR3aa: CASSDGTGGHSPLHF
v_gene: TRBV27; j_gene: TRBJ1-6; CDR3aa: CASSRDNLESSPLHF
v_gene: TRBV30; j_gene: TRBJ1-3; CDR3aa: CAWSPNLGNTIYF
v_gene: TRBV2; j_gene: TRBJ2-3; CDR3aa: CASSEWADTQYF
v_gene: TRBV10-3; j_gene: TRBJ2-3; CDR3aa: CAISETRGRRTDTQYF
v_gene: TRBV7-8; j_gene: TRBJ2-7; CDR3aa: CASSLTSASYEQYF
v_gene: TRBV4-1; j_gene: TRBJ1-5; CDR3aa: CASSRQVFNQPQHF
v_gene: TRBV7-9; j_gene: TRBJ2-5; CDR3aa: CASSLSTSGGAGETQYF
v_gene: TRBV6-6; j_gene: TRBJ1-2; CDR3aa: CASSYSNRDANYGYTF
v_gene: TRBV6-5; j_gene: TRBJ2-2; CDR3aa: CASSYSGGAHGELFF
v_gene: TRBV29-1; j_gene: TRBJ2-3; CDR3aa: CSGRVDTQYF
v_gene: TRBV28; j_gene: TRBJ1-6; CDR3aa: CASSLGVRGSPLHF
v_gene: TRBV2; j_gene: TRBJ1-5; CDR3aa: CASSPSWGGNQPQHF
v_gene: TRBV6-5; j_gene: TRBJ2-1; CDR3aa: CASSYRVAGGPNEQFF
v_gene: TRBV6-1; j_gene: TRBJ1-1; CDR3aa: CASSARGNTEAFF
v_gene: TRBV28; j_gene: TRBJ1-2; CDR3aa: CASSLPGQGFVGYTF
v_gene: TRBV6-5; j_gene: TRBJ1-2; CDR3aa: CASRARRGGYGYTF
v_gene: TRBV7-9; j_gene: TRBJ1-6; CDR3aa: CASSLTVGNSPLHF
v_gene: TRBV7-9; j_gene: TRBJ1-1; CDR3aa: CASSRSAGGRTEAFF
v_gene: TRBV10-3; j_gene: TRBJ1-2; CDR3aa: CAISPAEGGRYGYTF
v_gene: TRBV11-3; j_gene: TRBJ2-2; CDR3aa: CASESGYRNTGELFF
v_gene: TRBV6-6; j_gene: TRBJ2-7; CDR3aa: CASSSSGVSYEQYF
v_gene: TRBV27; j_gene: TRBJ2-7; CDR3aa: CASSFRGQLYEQYF
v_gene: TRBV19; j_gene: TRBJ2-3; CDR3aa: CASSIEKSGGTNTQYF
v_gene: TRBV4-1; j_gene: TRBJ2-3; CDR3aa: CASSQGQGIDQYF
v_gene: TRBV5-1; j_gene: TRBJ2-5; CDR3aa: CASSAGLARETQYF
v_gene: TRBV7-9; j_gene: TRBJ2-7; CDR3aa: CASSLEGGVGRSYEQYF
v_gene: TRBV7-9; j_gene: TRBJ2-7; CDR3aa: CASSPRQPYEQYF
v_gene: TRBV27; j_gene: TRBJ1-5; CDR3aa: CASSLQGPNQPQHF
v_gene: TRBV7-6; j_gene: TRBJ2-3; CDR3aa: CASRPGGTDTQYF
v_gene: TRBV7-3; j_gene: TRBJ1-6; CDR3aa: CASSLRGTRDSPLHF
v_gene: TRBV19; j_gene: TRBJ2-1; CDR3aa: CASTQGNEQFF
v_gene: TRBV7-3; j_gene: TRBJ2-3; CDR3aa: CASRVTSADTQYF
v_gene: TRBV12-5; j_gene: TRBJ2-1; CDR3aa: CASGLSLLNEQFF